The rows below give T cell receptor beta chains drawn from one sample of a study of T cell responses to AZD1222 COVID-19 vaccine. Produced via immunoSEQ multiplex PCR; TCRdb's table is partial and in-frame only. In the table there are some 81,000 clones, approximately 85% of which are singletons. Here the sequenced sample was peripheral blood, taken 28 days after the second AZD1222 dose. These receptor sequences come from an adult who received the AZD1222 COVID-19 vaccine. The CDR3 runs from the conserved cysteine through the conserved F or W. D genes are given only for firm matches. Clone size is stated in some rows and not others, as once, few, many or a class when expanded.

>TRBV24-1|TRBJ1-5|NA|NA
TGTGCCACCACCTGGACATTCCAAAATCAGCCCCAGCATTTT
CATTWTFQNQPQHF
>TRBV3-1/TRBV3-2|TRBJ1-6|NA|NA
TGTGCCAGCAGCCCAGGACGTAATTCACCCCTCCACTTT
CASSPGRNSPLHF
>TRBV11-2|TRBJ2-1|NA|NA
TGTGCCAGCAGACGAACGGGCAATGAGCAGTTCTTC
CASRRTGNEQFF
>TRBV2|TRBJ1-3|NA|NA
TGTGCCAGCAGTGATAGAGGGCATAGGACTGGAAACACCATATATTTT
CASSDRGHRTGNTIYF
>TRBV5-8|TRBJ1-5|NA|NA
TGTGCCAGCAGCTTGGGTCTGGGGGTGGATCAGCCCCAGCATTTT
CASSLGLGVDQPQHF
>TRBV19|TRBJ1-5|NA|TRBD1
TGTGCCAGTAGTAGCCACCGGCTCCGGGACAGCATCAATCAGCCCCAGCATTTT
CASSSHRLRDSINQPQHF
>TRBV19|TRBJ1-5|NA|NA
TGTGCCAGTAGTCCTCAGACAGGACCTCAGCCCCAGCATTTT
CASSPQTGPQPQHF
>TRBV11-2|TRBJ1-1|NA|TRBD1
TGTGCCAGCAGCTCAGGGACAGGCCTGAACACTGAAGCTTTCTTT
CASSSGTGLNTEAFF
>TRBV7-2|TRBJ2-5|NA|TRBD2
TGTGCCAGCAGCTGGACTAGCCGGGAGACCCAGTACTTC
CASSWTSRETQYF
>TRBV30|TRBJ1-1|NA|TRBD1
TGTGCCTGGAGGGGACAGGGGAACACTGAAGCTTTCTTT
CAWRGQGNTEAFF
>TRBV5-1|TRBJ2-5|few|NA
TGCGCCAGCAGCTTGCGGGATCCGGGGGAGACCCAGTACTTC
CASSLRDPGETQYF
>TRBV27|TRBJ2-6|once|NA
TGTGCCAGCGGGATTCCAGGGTGGGGGGCCAACGTCCTGACTTTC
CASGIPGWGANVLTF
>TRBV20-1|TRBJ2-3|NA|TRBD2
TGCAGTGCTAGTGGGTTGCGGGAGGCAGATACGCAGTATTTT
CSASGLREADTQYF
>TRBV6-6|TRBJ1-6|NA|TRBD1
TGTGCCAGCAGTCGACAGGGGGCCCCACTCCATAATTCACCCCTCCACTTT
CASSRQGAPLHNSPLHF
>TRBV5-4|TRBJ1-4|NA|TRBD1
TGTGCCAGCAGCAGGGGGCAAGGAGACGAAAAACTGTTTTTT
CASSRGQGDEKLFF
>TRBV20-1|TRBJ1-1|NA|NA
TGCAGTGCTAGCGCTCCAGCGCGGGGCTTT
CSASAPARGF
>TRBV12-3/TRBV12-4|TRBJ1-1|NA|TRBD1
TGTGCCAGCAGTCTAAAGGGGGCCGCTGAAGCTTTCTTT
CASSLKGAAEAFF
>TRBV5-4|TRBJ1-2|NA|TRBD1
TGTGCCAGCACCTCGCCGGGACAGGGGCTCTATGGCTACACCTTC
CASTSPGQGLYGYTF
>TRBV29-1|TRBJ2-3|NA|NA
TGCAGCGTTGAAGAACAGGGAACAGATACGCAGTATTTT
CSVEEQGTDTQYF
>TRBV2|TRBJ1-2|NA|NA
TGTGCCAGCAGTGAAACCAGGAGTGGCTACACCTTC
CASSETRSGYTF
>TRBV6-2/TRBV6-3|TRBJ2-5|NA|TRBD2
TGTGCCAGCAGCCCCCTGGGAGTAGCGGGAGAGACCCAGTACTTC
CASSPLGVAGETQYF
>TRBV5-1|TRBJ1-5|NA|TRBD1
TGCGCCAGCAGCCCACAACCGGGACAGGGGGCCGGGCAGCCCCAGCATTTT
CASSPQPGQGAGQPQHF
>TRBV28|TRBJ1-3|NA|NA
TGTGCCAGCAGCAATTTCGGAAACACCATATATTTT
CASSNFGNTIYF
>TRBV18|TRBJ2-7|NA|NA
TGTGCCAGCTCAACCGGGACCGTGGCATCCGAGCAGTACTTC
CASSTGTVASEQYF
>TRBV16|TRBJ1-5|NA|NA
TGTGCCAGCAGCCAAAGTGCCAATCAGCCCCAGCATTTT
CASSQSANQPQHF
>TRBV19|TRBJ1-5|NA|NA
TGTGCCAGTAGTTCCACCCGGCAGGACATTAGCAATCAGCCCCAGCATTTT
CASSSTRQDISNQPQHF
>TRBV19|TRBJ2-6|NA|NA
TGTGCCAGTATTCCTGACTCTGGGGCCAACGTCCTGACTTTC
CASIPDSGANVLTF
>TRBV3-1/TRBV3-2|TRBJ1-3|NA|NA
TGTGCCAGCAGCCCGGGGGCGGGAAACACCATATATTTT
CASSPGAGNTIYF
>TRBV6-5|TRBJ2-2|NA|TRBD2
TGTGCCAGCAGTCCCAGCGGGGGGGCCGTCGGGGAGCTGTTTTTT
CASSPSGGAVGELFF
>TRBV7-9|TRBJ2-7|NA|NA
TGTGCCAGCAGCTCTTTTGGGGGCGCTCAGGGCGAGCAGTACTTC
CASSSFGGAQGEQYF
>TRBV5-5|TRBJ2-7|NA|NA
TGTGCCAGCAGCTTATTCCACGGGCTATACGAGCAGTACTTC
CASSLFHGLYEQYF
>TRBV18|TRBJ1-2|NA|NA
TGTGCCAGCTCACGACGTACCGGCAAGGACACCTACAACTATGGCTACACCTTC
CASSRRTGKDTYNYGYTF
>TRBV7-2|TRBJ2-1|NA|TRBD1
TGTGCCAGCAGCACAGGGGTACTATCCTCATACAATGAGCAGTTCTTC
CASSTGVLSSYNEQFF
>TRBV9|TRBJ1-1|NA|TRBD1
TGTGCCAGCAGCGTCAGTCGGGACAGGGCACTCATGAACACTGAAGCTTTCTTT
CASSVSRDRALMNTEAFF
>TRBV9|TRBJ2-5|NA|TRBD1
TGTGCCAGCAGCGGCCGGGGCAGGGGGAATCGAGAGACCCAGTACTTC
CASSGRGRGNRETQYF
>TRBV2|TRBJ1-2|NA|NA
TGTGCCAGCAGCGAGGGGACCTTGGGTGGCTACACCTTC
CASSEGTLGGYTF
>TRBV6-6|TRBJ2-1|NA|TRBD2
TGTGCCAGCAGTCTGAGACTAGCGGGAGTTAATGAGCAGTTCTTC
CASSLRLAGVNEQFF